The clone carrying this TCR beta chain was observed at least ten times. Its antigen is still unknown. What was amplified from RNA transcripts were TCR beta CDR3 regions. The TCR CDR3 was amplified in a first-round RT-PCR using the HTBI primer set. TCRdb re-called the multiplex PCR reads through MiXCR, storing one row per CDR3 protein. Among around 700,000 distinct CDR3 sequences listed, around 40% were seen once. Not enrolled were patients with uncontrolled infection, other autoimmune disease, pregnancy or lactation. Each diagnosis was grounded in clinical symptoms, serum thyroxine and TRAb, thyroid ultrasound, and orbital computed tomography. V lost 8 bases, J lost 8 bases, and 15 bases lay in between. CDR1 is SNHLY and CDR2 is FYNNEI in the germline V gene. The CDR3 totals 12 residues. The source of the sample is a study of T cells in Graves' hyperthyroidism and ophthalmopathy. Study-wide points: Blood also showed most of the thyroid clonotypes that were expanded above 0.001. Stable hyperthyroidism was separated from ophthalmopathy by a model based on 13 V-J features.

Sequenced sample: blood. The rearrangement links TRBV2 to TRBJ1-2, with a tentative D call TRBD1 (6 bases). This TCR derives from a middle-aged woman with Graves' hyperthyroidism. The CDR3 DNA reads as TGTGCCAGCCGTCAGGACAGTTTGGGCTACACCTTC. Protein sequence: CASRQDSLGYTF.